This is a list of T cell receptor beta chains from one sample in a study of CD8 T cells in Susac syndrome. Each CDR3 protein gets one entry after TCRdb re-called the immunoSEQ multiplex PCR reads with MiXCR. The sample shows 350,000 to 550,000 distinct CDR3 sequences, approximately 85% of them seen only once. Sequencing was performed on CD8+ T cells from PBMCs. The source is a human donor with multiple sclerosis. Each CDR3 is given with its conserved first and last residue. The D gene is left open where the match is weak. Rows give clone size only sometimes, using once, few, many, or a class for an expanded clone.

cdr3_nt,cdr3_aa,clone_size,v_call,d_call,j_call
TGCAGCGTTGAAGATCGGGCACCAAACTATGGCTACACCTTC,CSVEDRAPNYGYTF,NA,TRBV29-1,NA,TRBJ1-2
TGTGCCAGCAGTGTCCGGGACAGGGGATTCTATGGCTACACCTTC,CASSVRDRGFYGYTF,NA,TRBV12-3/TRBV12-4,TRBD1,TRBJ1-2
TGTGCCAGCAGCTTGATAAGGGCCCCCTACAATGAGCAGTTCTTC,CASSLIRAPYNEQFF,NA,TRBV5-4,NA,TRBJ2-1
TGCGCCAGCAGCCAAGCCCATGGACAGGTTGAGCAGACCCAGTACTTC,CASSQAHGQVEQTQYF,NA,TRBV4-1,TRBD1,TRBJ2-5
TGTGCCAGCAGCCTAAGATCAGGGTTCGAGCCCCAGCATTTT,CASSLRSGFEPQHF,NA,TRBV7-6,NA,TRBJ1-5
TGTGCCAGCAGTTTCGCAGGGGGCAGCGAGACCCAGTACTTC,CASSFAGGSETQYF,NA,TRBV12-3/TRBV12-4,TRBD1,TRBJ2-5
TGTGCCAGCAGCTTGGCCACCGGGACAGGGGAGTGTGGCACTGAAGCTTTCTTT,CASSLATGTGECGTEAFF,NA,TRBV5-7,TRBD1,TRBJ1-1
TGTGCCAGCAGTTTTGGAGTAATGAACACTGAAGCTTTCTTT,CASSFGVMNTEAFF,NA,TRBV27,NA,TRBJ1-1
TGTGCCAGCAGTCTTAGGGCGGACAGGAGCGACGAGCAGTACTTC,CASSLRADRSDEQYF,NA,TRBV7-6,TRBD1,TRBJ2-7
TGTGCCTGGTCCTCGGGACAGGGGAATTCACCCCTCCACTTT,CAWSSGQGNSPLHF,NA,TRBV30,TRBD1,TRBJ1-6
TGTGCCAGCAGTTGGGGGACAGGGGGCTACAATGAGCAGTTCTTC,CASSWGTGGYNEQFF,NA,TRBV11-2,TRBD1,TRBJ2-1
TGCGCCAGCAGCTCGGAGGAGGGAATGAACACTGAAGCTTTCTTT,CASSSEEGMNTEAFF,NA,TRBV5-1,NA,TRBJ1-1
TGCGCCAGCAGCCAAGGAAGCGGGGCCTACAATGAGCAGTTCTTC,CASSQGSGAYNEQFF,NA,TRBV4-1,TRBD2,TRBJ2-1
TGCGCCAGCAGCCTTTCCCCGAGTGCGGGGGGGCCCTCCAATGAGCAGTTCTTC,CASSLSPSAGGPSNEQFF,NA,TRBV5-1,TRBD2,TRBJ2-1
TGCAGTGCTAGAGATTTGGGGTCCTACAATGAGCAGTTCTTC,CSARDLGSYNEQFF,NA,TRBV20-1,NA,TRBJ2-1
TGTGCCAGCAGCTCCCGTCTGGACCAGCCAGATACGCAGTATTTT,CASSSRLDQPDTQYF,NA,TRBV7-2,NA,TRBJ2-3
TGTGCCAGCAAGTTAGGACAGGGAGGTTTTCGGGAGCTGTTTTTT,CASKLGQGGFRELFF,NA,TRBV27,TRBD1,TRBJ2-2
TGTGCCAGCAGTTCACCCGGACTAGTCCCGTCCTACGAGCAGTACTTC,CASSSPGLVPSYEQYF,NA,TRBV2,TRBD2,TRBJ2-7
TGTGCCAGCAGTCCGCTTATTCCAGGTACCTACGAGCAGTACTTC,CASSPLIPGTYEQYF,NA,TRBV6-1,NA,TRBJ2-7
TGCGCCAGCAGCCAGTCGGTACTAGCGGGAAGTGTAATCAGCTACGAGCAGTACTTC,CASSQSVLAGSVISYEQYF,NA,TRBV4-1,TRBD2,TRBJ2-7
TGTGCCAGCACGCCCTTCGGAACCGGGGAGCTGTTTTTT,CASTPFGTGELFF,NA,TRBV27,NA,TRBJ2-2
TGCGCCAGCAGCCAAGACCGGTCGGGCAATCAGCCCCAGCATTTT,CASSQDRSGNQPQHF,NA,TRBV4-1,NA,TRBJ1-5
TGTGCCAGCAGTTACTCGTTGGAGGGAGGGGAGACCCAGTACTTC,CASSYSLEGGETQYF,NA,TRBV6-6,TRBD2,TRBJ2-5
TGTGCCAGCAGCTTCAGACCCGCTGGACCTGAAGCTTTCTTT,CASSFRPAGPEAFF,NA,TRBV7-2,NA,TRBJ1-1
TGTGCCAGCAGTGACGTTCCGGGGGGTGAAGCTTTCTTT,CASSDVPGGEAFF,NA,TRBV6-4,NA,TRBJ1-1
TGCGCCAGCAGCCAAGAAGTCGGGTTGGGATCACCCCTCCACTTT,CASSQEVGLGSPLHF,NA,TRBV4-1,NA,TRBJ1-6
TGTGCCTCTCTTCGGATCACAGGTACGCAGTATTTT,CASLRITGTQYF,NA,TRBV30,NA,TRBJ2-3
TGCGCCAGCAGCCAAGAAGGGTACCCTAGATCCTACGAGCAGTACTTC,CASSQEGYPRSYEQYF,once,TRBV4-1,NA,TRBJ2-7
TGTGCCAGCCACGGACAGAGCCCTGGAAACACCATATATTTT,CASHGQSPGNTIYF,NA,TRBV12-3/TRBV12-4,NA,TRBJ1-3
TGTGCCTGGAGTGTACCCGGGGAGGGATCTTACGAGCAGTACTTC,CAWSVPGEGSYEQYF,NA,TRBV30,TRBD2,TRBJ2-7
TGTGCCAGCAGTTTTAGCGGACAGGGGTCTGACTATGGCTACACCTTC,CASSFSGQGSDYGYTF,NA,TRBV27,TRBD1,TRBJ1-2
TGTGCCAGTAGCTTCGAACGCGGAGAATCCAATGAGCAGTTCTTC,CASSFERGESNEQFF,NA,TRBV19,NA,TRBJ2-1
TGTGCCAGCAGTAATTCACAGGGAAACGAGCAGTACTTC,CASSNSQGNEQYF,NA,TRBV6-5,NA,TRBJ2-7
TGTGCCACCAGCAGACAGGTCGACACAGATACGCAGTATTTT,CATSRQVDTDTQYF,NA,TRBV15,NA,TRBJ2-3
TGCGCCAGCAGCCCCGGAAAAAGAGGCACAGATACGCAGTATTTT,CASSPGKRGTDTQYF,NA,TRBV5-1,NA,TRBJ2-3
TGTGCCAGCAGTCCCGGACTAGCCGGCACAGATACGCAGTATTTT,CASSPGLAGTDTQYF,few,TRBV28,TRBD2,TRBJ2-3
TGTGCCAGCAGTCCCACAGGGAGCCACGAGCAGTACTTC,CASSPTGSHEQYF,once,TRBV7-9,NA,TRBJ2-7
TGTGCCAGCAGTGGGTGGACTAGCGGCGTCTCCTACGAGCAGTACTTC,CASSGWTSGVSYEQYF,NA,TRBV27,TRBD2,TRBJ2-7
TGTGCCAGCAGTCCCCTCGGGGTCGAAGGGGTTACCGAGCAGTACTTC,CASSPLGVEGVTEQYF,NA,TRBV12-3/TRBV12-4,NA,TRBJ2-7
TGTGCCAGCACAGATAGGGAGACCCAGTACTTC,CASTDRETQYF,NA,TRBV5-6,NA,TRBJ2-5
TGCAGTGCTAGCCTCCAGGGGGGGGGCACTGAAGCTTTCTTT,CSASLQGGGTEAFF,NA,TRBV20-1,TRBD1,TRBJ1-1
TGTGCCAGCAGCTGGGACAGGGTGTCTGGAAACACCATATATTTT,CASSWDRVSGNTIYF,NA,TRBV5-6,TRBD1,TRBJ1-3
TGTGCCAGCAGCTACGGGACAGGGGTTACCTACGAGCAGTACTTC,CASSYGTGVTYEQYF,NA,TRBV7-2,TRBD1,TRBJ2-7
TGCGCCAGCAGCCAAGTGAACGCTCTCTATGGCTACACCTTC,CASSQVNALYGYTF,NA,TRBV4-1,NA,TRBJ1-2
TGTGCCAGTACAGGAGGGACAGGATCGTCTGGCTACACCTTC,CASTGGTGSSGYTF,NA,TRBV19,TRBD1,TRBJ1-2
TGCGCCAGCAGCTTGGTTTGGGCAGCTCGGGAGCAGTTCTTC,CASSLVWAAREQFF,NA,TRBV5-1,NA,TRBJ2-1
TGTGCCAGCAGTTTCCTAGAAAGCACAGATACGCAGTATTTT,CASSFLESTDTQYF,NA,TRBV27,NA,TRBJ2-3
TGTGCCAGCAGTTTAAGGATTGGGCAGCTGAACACTGAAGCTTTCTTT,CASSLRIGQLNTEAFF,NA,TRBV12-3/TRBV12-4,NA,TRBJ1-1
TGTGCCAGCAGTCTACACACCCCCGGGACAGGACCCAATCAGCCCCAGCATTTT,CASSLHTPGTGPNQPQHF,NA,TRBV27,TRBD1,TRBJ1-5